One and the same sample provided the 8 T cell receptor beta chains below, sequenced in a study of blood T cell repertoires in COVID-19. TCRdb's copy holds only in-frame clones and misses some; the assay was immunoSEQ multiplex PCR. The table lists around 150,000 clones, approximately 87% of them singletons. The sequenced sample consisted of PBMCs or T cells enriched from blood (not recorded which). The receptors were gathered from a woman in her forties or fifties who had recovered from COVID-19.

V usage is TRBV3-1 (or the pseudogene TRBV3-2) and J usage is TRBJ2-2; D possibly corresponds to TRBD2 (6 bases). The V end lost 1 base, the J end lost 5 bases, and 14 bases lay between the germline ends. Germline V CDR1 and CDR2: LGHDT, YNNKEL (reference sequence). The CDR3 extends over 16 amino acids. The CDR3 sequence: CASSQGAGGVTGELFF. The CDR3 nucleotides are TGTGCCAGCAGCCAAGGGGCCGGGGGAGTTACCGGGGAGCTGTTTTTT.

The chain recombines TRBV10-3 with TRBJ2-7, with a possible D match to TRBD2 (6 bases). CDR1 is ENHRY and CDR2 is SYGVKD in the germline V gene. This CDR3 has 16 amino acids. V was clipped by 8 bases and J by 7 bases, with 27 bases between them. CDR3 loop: CAISMSTGLGGREQYF. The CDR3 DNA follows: TGTGCCATCTCCATGAGTACCGGGCTGGGGGGTCGGGAGCAGTACTTC.

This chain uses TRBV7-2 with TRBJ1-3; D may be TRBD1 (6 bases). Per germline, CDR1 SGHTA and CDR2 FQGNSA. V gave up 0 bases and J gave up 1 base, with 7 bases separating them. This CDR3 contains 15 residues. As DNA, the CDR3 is TGTGCCAGCAGCTTAGCTACAGGGTCTGGAAACACCATATATTTT. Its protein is CASSLATGSGNTIYF.

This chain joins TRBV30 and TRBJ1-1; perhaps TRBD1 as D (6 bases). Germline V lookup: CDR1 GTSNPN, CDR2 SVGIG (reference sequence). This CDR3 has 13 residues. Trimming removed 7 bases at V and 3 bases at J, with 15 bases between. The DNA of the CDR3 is TGTGCCTTTAAGAGGGGGTGGGACACTGAAGCTTTCTTT. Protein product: CAFKRGWDTEAFF.

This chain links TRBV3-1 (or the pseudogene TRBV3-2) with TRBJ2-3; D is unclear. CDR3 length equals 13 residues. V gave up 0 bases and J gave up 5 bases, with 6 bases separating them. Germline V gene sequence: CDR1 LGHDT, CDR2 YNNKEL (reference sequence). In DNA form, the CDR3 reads TGTGCCAGCAGCCAAGAGTGGAGAGATACGCAGTATTTT. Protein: CASSQEWRDTQYF.

The CDR3 coding sequence is TGTGCCAGCATAGGGCAGGGAAGTCAGCCCCAGCATTTT. It translates to CASIGQGSQPQHF. The rearrangement links TRBV6-5 to TRBJ1-5, with a tentative D call TRBD1 (5 bases). Germline-derived CDR1 and CDR2 are MNHEY and SVGAGI. The CDR3 totals 13 residues. Between the trimmed V and J ends, which lost 7 bases and 6 bases, there was a span of 13 bases.

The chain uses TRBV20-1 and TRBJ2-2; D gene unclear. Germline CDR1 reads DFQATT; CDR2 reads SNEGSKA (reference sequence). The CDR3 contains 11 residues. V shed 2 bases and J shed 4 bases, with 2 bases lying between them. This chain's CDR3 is CSARRTGELFF. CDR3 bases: TGCAGTGCTAGACGCACCGGGGAGCTGTTTTTT.

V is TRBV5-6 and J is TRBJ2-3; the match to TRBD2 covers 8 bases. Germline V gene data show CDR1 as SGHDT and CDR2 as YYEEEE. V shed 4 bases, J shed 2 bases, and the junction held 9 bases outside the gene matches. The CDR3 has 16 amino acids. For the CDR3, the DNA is TGTGCCAGCAGCCCAGGACTAGCCCCACTCACAGATACGCAGTATTTT. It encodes CASSPGLAPLTDTQYF.